This entry features one TCR beta chain sequence. CDR1 SGHDT and CDR2 YYEEEE come from the germline V gene. Trimming at V came to 4 bases and at J to 7 bases, leaving 17 bases not matched to a gene. The CDR3 is 18 amino acids. The sample is drawn from a study of cytomegalovirus exposure and HLA in healthy donors. Study-level information: Across roughly 400 genotyped donors, approximately 80% landed in the Caucasian-associated ancestry cluster.

The PCR contained 60 Vbeta and 13 Jbeta primers. Data came from immunoSEQ multiplex PCR; TCRdb stores just in-frame clones and leaves some out. Here the sample spans about 160,000 clones, about 85% being singletons. The specimen sequenced was PBMCs. The chain links TRBV5-6 to TRBJ2-1, with 10 nucleotides matching TRBD2. This TCR was sampled from a boy between 2 and 10 years old in good health and CMV-seronegative. CDR3 sequence (DNA): TGTGCCAGCAGCCCCCTTTCGCGAGCTAGCGGGGGTCCTAATGAGCAGTTCTTC. Translating gives CASSPLSRASGGPNEQFF.